This T cell receptor beta chain originates from a study of cytomegalovirus exposure and HLA in healthy donors. The CDR3 has 16 residues. Germline CDR1 is LGHNA and CDR2 is YNFKEQ. V was trimmed by 0 bases and J by 0 bases, leaving 11 bases between them. General observations from the study: Being productive about 90% or about 30% of the time was typical of most TCR beta V segments in an earlier analysis.

The primer mix had 60 Vbeta and 13 Jbeta primers. Only in-frame clones appear in the TCRdb table, and some are missing; sequencing was by immunoSEQ multiplex PCR. This table holds about 140,000 clones, 65% to 85% found once. About this clone itself: Its target is not known.

Material for sequencing was PBMCs. This TCR was recovered from a man aged 45 to 65 in good health and CMV-seronegative. This chain connects TRBV4-2 to TRBJ1-1, with D possibly being TRBD1 (5 bases). The DNA of the CDR3 is TGTGCCAGCAGCCAAGACCCCGACAGCTTGAACACTGAAGCTTTCTTT. Protein product: CASSQDPDSLNTEAFF.